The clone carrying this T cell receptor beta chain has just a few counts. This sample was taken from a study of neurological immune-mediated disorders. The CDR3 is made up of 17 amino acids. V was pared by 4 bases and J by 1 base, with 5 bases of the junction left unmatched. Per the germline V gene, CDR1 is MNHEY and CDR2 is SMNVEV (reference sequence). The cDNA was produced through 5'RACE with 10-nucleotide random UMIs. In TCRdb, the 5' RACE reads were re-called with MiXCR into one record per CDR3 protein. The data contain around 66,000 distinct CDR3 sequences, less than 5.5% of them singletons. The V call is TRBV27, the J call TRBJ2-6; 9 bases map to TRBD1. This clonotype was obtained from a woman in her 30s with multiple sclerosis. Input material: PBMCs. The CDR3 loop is CASSSLQGASGANVLTF. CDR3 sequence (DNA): TGTGCCAGCAGTTCCCTACAGGGGGCGTCTGGGGCCAACGTCCTGACTTTC.